This T cell receptor beta chain was sequenced during a study of T-cell reconstitution after alpha-beta-depleted transplantation in children. Trimming cost V 0 bases and J 1 base, with 4 bases left between them. CDR1 MGHRA and CDR2 YSYEKL come from the germline V gene. The CDR3 length is 14 residues. This clonotype was counted ten times or more. Preparing the TCRbeta library involved the use of unique molecular identifiers. TCRdb re-called the PCR reads with MiXCR, one entry per CDR3 protein. Seen here are 700,000 or so distinct CDR3 sequences, less than 15% observed once, and the top ten hold about 0.79%.

Sequenced here: PBMCs, sampled before TCRalphabeta/CD19-depleted stem cell transplant. This TCR was recovered from a girl aged 2 to 9 with congenital amegakaryocytic thrombocytopenia, due to receive a stem cell transplant. This chain connects TRBV4-1 to TRBJ2-1; no firm D call. The CDR3 loop is CASSQDWSYNEQFF. The CDR3 bases are TGCGCCAGCAGCCAAGATTGGTCCTACAATGAGCAGTTCTTC.